The rows below give T cell receptor beta chains drawn from one sample of a study of blood T cells in healthy people across ages. TCRdb fed the 5' RACE reads into MiXCR, producing one record per CDR3 protein. The table lists more than 900,000 distinct CDR3 sequences, under 30% of them singletons. This sample was shared with a second study, whose subject was T cells of mothers and their children.

Specimen: blood. The receptor source for this set is a girl aged 2 to 9 in good health. Each CDR3 is given with its conserved first and last residue. D genes are given only for firm matches. Not every row has a clone size; where given, it reads once, few, many or a size class.

v_gene	d_gene	j_gene	abundance	CDR3nt	CDR3aa
TRBV27	NA	TRBJ2-7	few	TGTGCCAGCAGTGTAACTCGCCTAGGGGACGAGCAGTACTTC	CASSVTRLGDEQYF
TRBV5-1	TRBD1	TRBJ2-7	NA	TGCGCCAGCAGCTTCAGGACAGGGGACGAGCAGTACTTC	CASSFRTGDEQYF
TRBV12-3/TRBV12-4	NA	TRBJ1-2	NA	TGTGCCAGCAGCAGGGAGCTCCGGAACTATGGCTACACCTTC	CASSRELRNYGYTF
TRBV19	NA	TRBJ2-5	NA	TGTGCCAGTAGTATTTTCGCGGGGAGTCAAGAGACCCAGTACTTC	CASSIFAGSQETQYF
TRBV20-1	TRBD1	TRBJ1-4	NA	TGCAGTGCCCCTGACGGACAGGGCGGTGAAAAACTGTTTTTT	CSAPDGQGGEKLFF
TRBV12-3/TRBV12-4	NA	TRBJ2-6	few	TGTGCCAGCAGTTTTGTCATCTCCTCTGGGGCCAACGTCCTGACTTTC	CASSFVISSGANVLTF
TRBV20-1	TRBD2	TRBJ2-1	few	TGCAGTGCCGCATCCCCCGGCGGGAGGCGGAATGAGCAGTTCTTC	CSAASPGGRRNEQFF
TRBV7-2	NA	TRBJ2-5	NA	TGTGCCAGCAGCTTAGCTCTGGGGGCCCAGACCCAGTACTTC	CASSLALGAQTQYF
TRBV20-1	TRBD1	TRBJ2-5	NA	TGCAGTGCCAGATTATTGGGACAGGGGATGGGTGAGCAGTACTTC	CSARLLGQGMGEQYF
TRBV20-1	TRBD2	TRBJ2-1	NA	TGCAGTGCTAGGGGTGGAGCGGGGGGCTACAATGAGCAGTTCTTC	CSARGGAGGYNEQFF
TRBV12-3/TRBV12-4	TRBD1	TRBJ2-1	NA	TGTGCCAGCAGTTTGGTACCCCCACGACAGGGGGCTAGCAATGAGCAGTTCTTC	CASSLVPPRQGASNEQFF
TRBV4-1	NA	TRBJ2-7	NA	TGCGCCAGCAGCCAAGATGGTGGCCAACCGGCTCCCCTCAACGAGCAGTACTTC	CASSQDGGQPAPLNEQYF
TRBV6-5	NA	TRBJ2-7	few	TGTGCCAGCAGGGGTCAGGGATACTACGAGCAGTACTTC	CASRGQGYYEQYF
TRBV6-2/TRBV6-3	NA	TRBJ1-2	few	TGTGCCAGCAGTTACGATGTTTTCGTGGGCTATGGCTACACCTTC	CASSYDVFVGYGYTF
TRBV7-2	NA	TRBJ1-6	NA	TGTGCTAGCAGCACCGAGGGGGCACCCCTCCACTTT	CASSTEGAPLHF
TRBV10-3	NA	TRBJ1-2	many	TGTGCCATCAGTAAGTTCGGACAGACGAACGATGGCTACACCTTC	CAISKFGQTNDGYTF
TRBV28	NA	TRBJ1-3	NA	TGTGCCAGCAGAATGGAGGGCTCTGGAAACACCATATATTTT	CASRMEGSGNTIYF
TRBV28	TRBD1	TRBJ1-2	few	TGTGCCAGCAGGGAACAGGGGTCCTATGGCTACACCTTC	CASREQGSYGYTF
TRBV4-1	NA	TRBJ1-4	few	TGCGCCAGCAGCCCCCCGGCCTGGGTAGAAAAACTGTTTTTT	CASSPPAWVEKLFF
TRBV28	NA	TRBJ2-4	NA	TGTGCCAGCACTAGAGTATTAGCCAAAAACATTCAGTACTTC	CASTRVLAKNIQYF
TRBV20-1	NA	TRBJ1-1	NA	TGCAGTGTTCCCCGGACTGAAGCTTTCTTT	CSVPRTEAFF
TRBV6-5	NA	TRBJ2-1	NA	TGTGCCAGCAGTACCCACGAGGACCTTAATGAGCAGTTCTTC	CASSTHEDLNEQFF
TRBV27	TRBD2	TRBJ2-7	few	TGTGCCAGCAGTTTCGAGGGAGGGAATGTCAACGAGCAGTACTTC	CASSFEGGNVNEQYF
TRBV4-1	TRBD1	TRBJ1-4	NA	TGCGCCAGCAGCCAAGGAAAAACAGGGGGCTTTGAAAAACTGTTTTTT	CASSQGKTGGFEKLFF
TRBV2	NA	TRBJ2-1	NA	TGTGCCAGCAGTGGAGGAGGGGGTCTGAGGGATGAGCAGTTCTTC	CASSGGGGLRDEQFF
TRBV10-3	TRBD1	TRBJ2-5	NA	TGTGCCATCAGGGCGGGACAGGGCGAGACCCAGTACTTC	CAIRAGQGETQYF
TRBV28	NA	TRBJ1-5	few	TGTGCCAGCAGTTCCCGGTCGGACGGGAATCAGCCCCAGCATTTT	CASSSRSDGNQPQHF
TRBV28	NA	TRBJ1-5	NA	TGTGCCAGCAGTCCAGCGGTACAGCCCCAGCATTTT	CASSPAVQPQHF
TRBV27	NA	TRBJ2-7	NA	TGTGCCAGCAGCCCCACGCGTAGGGGGAGCTCCTACGAGCAGTACTTC	CASSPTRRGSSYEQYF
TRBV29-1	NA	TRBJ2-7	NA	TGCAGCGTTGTAGCGGAGACCTCCTACGAGCAGTACTTC	CSVVAETSYEQYF
TRBV7-3	NA	TRBJ1-1	NA	TGTGCCAGCAGCTTACAGGGGATTAACACTGAAGCTTTCTTT	CASSLQGINTEAFF
TRBV28	TRBD2	TRBJ2-7	few	TGTGCCAGCAGTTTATCAGCGGGACCTACCTACGAGCAGTACTTC	CASSLSAGPTYEQYF
TRBV7-6	TRBD2	TRBJ2-3	few	TGTGCCAGCAGCTTAGCGGCAGCGGGATTCCTGGATACGCAGTATTTT	CASSLAAAGFLDTQYF
TRBV14	NA	TRBJ2-5	NA	TGTGCCAGCAGCCAGTTTGGAGCGAGCCAAGAGACCCAGTACTTC	CASSQFGASQETQYF
TRBV7-9	NA	TRBJ1-1	NA	TGTGCCAGCCTCGGGCTGGGCGTGACCTTT	CASLGLGVTF
TRBV4-3	NA	TRBJ2-6	few	TGCGCCAGCAGCCAAGTCGGAACACTCCAGGTATCTGGGGCCAACGTCCTGACTTTC	CASSQVGTLQVSGANVLTF
TRBV3-1	NA	TRBJ2-3	NA	TGTGCCAGCAGTGCCCCATGGGATGCGCAGTATTTT	CASSAPWDAQYF
TRBV5-1	NA	TRBJ2-5	few	NA	CASSFGPGANYEQYF
TRBV28	TRBD1	TRBJ1-3	few	TGTGCCAGCAGACAACAGGGGAATGGAAACGCCATATATTTT	CASRQQGNGNAIYF